The clone carrying this T cell receptor beta chain was counted only a few times. Molecules of cDNA were individually given unique molecular identifiers that were attached to them. TCRdb re-called the 5' RACE reads through MiXCR, storing one row per CDR3 protein. The profile covers about 42,000 distinct CDR3 sequences, with around 6.8% appearing a single time and roughly 5.1% taken by the ten largest. The entry originates in a study of early T cells in non-severe SARS-CoV-2 infection. The length of the CDR3 is 16 residues. From germline, CDR1 is LGHNA and CDR2 YNFKEQ. Between the trimmed V and J ends, which lost 0 bases and 3 bases, there was a span of 14 bases.

The sample taken for sequencing was whole blood. The V gene is TRBV4-2, the J gene TRBJ1-1; D is ambiguous. This receptor was obtained from an adult who was a healthcare worker with PCR-confirmed SARS-CoV-2 infection or an uninfected control (not recorded which). The CDR3 spells CASSQDTALGHTEAFF. CDR3 DNA: TGTGCCAGCAGCCAAGATACGGCCCTCGGGCACACTGAAGCTTTCTTT.